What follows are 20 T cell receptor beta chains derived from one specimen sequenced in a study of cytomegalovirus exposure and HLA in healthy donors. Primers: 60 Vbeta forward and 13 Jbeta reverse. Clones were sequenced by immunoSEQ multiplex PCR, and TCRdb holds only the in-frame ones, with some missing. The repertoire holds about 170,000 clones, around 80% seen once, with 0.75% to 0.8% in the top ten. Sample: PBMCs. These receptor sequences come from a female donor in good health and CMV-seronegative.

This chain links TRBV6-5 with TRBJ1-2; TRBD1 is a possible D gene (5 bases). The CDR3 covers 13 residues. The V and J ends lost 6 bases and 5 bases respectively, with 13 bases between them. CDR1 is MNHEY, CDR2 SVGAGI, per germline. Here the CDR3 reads CASSRDSLYGYTF. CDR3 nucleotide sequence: TGTGCCAGCAGCCGAGACAGCCTTTATGGCTACACCTTC.

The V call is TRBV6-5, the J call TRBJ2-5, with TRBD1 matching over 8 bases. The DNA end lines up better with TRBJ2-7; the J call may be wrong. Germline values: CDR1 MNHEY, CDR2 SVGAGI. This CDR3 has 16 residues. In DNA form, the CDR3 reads TGTGCCAGCAGTTACTTCGGGACAGGTCTTCCCTACGAGCAGTACTTC. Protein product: CASSYFGTGLPYEQYF.

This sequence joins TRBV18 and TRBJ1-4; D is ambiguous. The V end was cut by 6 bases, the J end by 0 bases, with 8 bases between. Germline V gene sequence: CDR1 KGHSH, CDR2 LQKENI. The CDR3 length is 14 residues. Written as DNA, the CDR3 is TGTGCCAGCTCTCCCGGGGCAACTAATGAAAAACTGTTTTTT. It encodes CASSPGATNEKLFF.

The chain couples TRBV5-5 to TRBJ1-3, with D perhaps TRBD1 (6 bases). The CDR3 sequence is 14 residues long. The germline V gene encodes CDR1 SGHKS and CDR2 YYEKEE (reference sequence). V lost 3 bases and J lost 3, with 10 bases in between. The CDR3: CASSSGQLGNTIYF. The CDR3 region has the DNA TGTGCCAGCAGCTCCGGACAGCTTGGAAACACCATATATTTT.

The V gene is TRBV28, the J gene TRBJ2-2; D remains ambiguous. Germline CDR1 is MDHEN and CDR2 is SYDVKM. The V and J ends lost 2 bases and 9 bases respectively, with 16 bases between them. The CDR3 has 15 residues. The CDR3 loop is CASSLDSLRARELFF. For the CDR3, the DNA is TGTGCCAGCAGTTTAGATTCCCTACGCGCCAGGGAGCTGTTTTTT.

The CDR3 DNA reads as TGTGCCAGCAGCGTAGACGACAGGCACACTGAAGCTTTCTTT. Amino acid sequence: CASSVDDRHTEAFF. The chain is built from TRBV9 and TRBJ1-1, with a possible D match to TRBD1 (6 bases). V was trimmed by 0 bases and J by 3 bases, leaving 9 bases between them. The CDR3 covers 14 residues. The germline V gene encodes CDR1 SGDLS and CDR2 YYNGEE.

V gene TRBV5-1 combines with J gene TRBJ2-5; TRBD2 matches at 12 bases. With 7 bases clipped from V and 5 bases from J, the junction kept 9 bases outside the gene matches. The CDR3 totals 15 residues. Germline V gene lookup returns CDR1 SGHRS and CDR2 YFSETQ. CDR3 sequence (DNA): TGCGCCAGCTATCAGGCTAGCGGGAGGGCCGAGACCCAGTACTTC. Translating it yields CASYQASGRAETQYF.

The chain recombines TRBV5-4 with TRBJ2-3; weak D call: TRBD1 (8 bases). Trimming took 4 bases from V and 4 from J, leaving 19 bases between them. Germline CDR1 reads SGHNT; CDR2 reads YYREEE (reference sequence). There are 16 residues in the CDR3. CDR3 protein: CASSKGGTGGADTQYF. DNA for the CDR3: TGTGCCAGCAGCAAGGGGGGGACAGGAGGCGCAGATACGCAGTATTTT.

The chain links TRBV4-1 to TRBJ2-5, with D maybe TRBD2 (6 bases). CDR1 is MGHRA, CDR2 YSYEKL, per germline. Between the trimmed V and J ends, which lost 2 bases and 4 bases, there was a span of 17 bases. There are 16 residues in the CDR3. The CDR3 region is CASSQRSTPGVETQYF. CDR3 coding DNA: TGCGCCAGCAGCCAACGATCGACCCCGGGGGTAGAGACCCAGTACTTC.

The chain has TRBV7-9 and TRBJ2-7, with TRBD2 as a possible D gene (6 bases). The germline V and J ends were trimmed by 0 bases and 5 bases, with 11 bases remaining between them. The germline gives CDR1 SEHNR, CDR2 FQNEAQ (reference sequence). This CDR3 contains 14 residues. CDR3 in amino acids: CASSLAGGINEQYF. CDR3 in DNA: TGTGCCAGCAGCTTAGCGGGGGGTATCAACGAGCAGTACTTC.

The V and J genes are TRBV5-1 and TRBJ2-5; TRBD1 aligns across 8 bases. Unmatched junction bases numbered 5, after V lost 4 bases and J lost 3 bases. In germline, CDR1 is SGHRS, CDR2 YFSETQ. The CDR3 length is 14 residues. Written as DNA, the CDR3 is TGCGCCAGCAGCGGGGGACAGGTAAAAGAGACCCAGTACTTC. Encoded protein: CASSGGQVKETQYF.

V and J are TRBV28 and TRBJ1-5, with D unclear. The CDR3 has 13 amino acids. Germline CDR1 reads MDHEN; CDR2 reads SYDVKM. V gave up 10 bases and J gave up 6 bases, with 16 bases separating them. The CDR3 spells CATGSGLGQPQHF. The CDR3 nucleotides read TGTGCCACCGGGTCCGGGTTGGGTCAGCCCCAGCATTTT.

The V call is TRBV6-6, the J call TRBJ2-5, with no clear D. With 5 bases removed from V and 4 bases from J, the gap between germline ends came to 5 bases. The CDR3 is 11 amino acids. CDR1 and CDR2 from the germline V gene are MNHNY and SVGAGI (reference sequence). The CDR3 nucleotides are TGTGCCAGCAGTGGCTTAGAGACCCAGTACTTC. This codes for CASSGLETQYF.

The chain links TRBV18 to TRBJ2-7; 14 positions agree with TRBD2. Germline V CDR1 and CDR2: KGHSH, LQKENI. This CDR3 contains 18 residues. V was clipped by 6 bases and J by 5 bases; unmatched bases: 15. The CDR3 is CASSKVGTSGSQGNEQYF. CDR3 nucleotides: TGTGCCAGCTCGAAAGTCGGGACTAGCGGGAGTCAGGGAAACGAGCAGTACTTC.

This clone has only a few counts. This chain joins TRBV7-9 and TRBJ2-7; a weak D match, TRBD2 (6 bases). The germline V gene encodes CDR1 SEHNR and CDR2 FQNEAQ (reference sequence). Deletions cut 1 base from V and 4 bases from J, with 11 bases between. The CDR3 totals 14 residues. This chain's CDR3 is CASSLDLAWYEQYF. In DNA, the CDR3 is TGTGCCAGCAGCTTAGATCTAGCGTGGTACGAGCAGTACTTC.

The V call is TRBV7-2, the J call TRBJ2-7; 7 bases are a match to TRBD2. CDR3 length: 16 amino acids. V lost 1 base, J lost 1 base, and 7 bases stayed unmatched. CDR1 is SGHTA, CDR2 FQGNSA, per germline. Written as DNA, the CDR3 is TGTGCCAGCAGCTTAGAAGTCCTCGGGGGGTCCTACGAGCAGTACTTC. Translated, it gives CASSLEVLGGSYEQYF.

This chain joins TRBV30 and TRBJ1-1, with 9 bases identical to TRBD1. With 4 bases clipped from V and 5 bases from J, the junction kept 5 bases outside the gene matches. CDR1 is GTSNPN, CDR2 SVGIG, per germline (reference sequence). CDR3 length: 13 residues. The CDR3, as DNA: TGTGCCTGGACGGGGACAGGGAAAACTGAAGCTTTCTTT. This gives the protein CAWTGTGKTEAFF.

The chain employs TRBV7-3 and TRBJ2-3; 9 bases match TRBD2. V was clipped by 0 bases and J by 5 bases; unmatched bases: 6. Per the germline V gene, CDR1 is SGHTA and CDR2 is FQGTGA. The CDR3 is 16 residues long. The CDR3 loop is CASSLTRTSAKDTQYF. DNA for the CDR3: TGTGCCAGCAGCTTAACGAGGACTAGCGCGAAAGATACGCAGTATTTT.

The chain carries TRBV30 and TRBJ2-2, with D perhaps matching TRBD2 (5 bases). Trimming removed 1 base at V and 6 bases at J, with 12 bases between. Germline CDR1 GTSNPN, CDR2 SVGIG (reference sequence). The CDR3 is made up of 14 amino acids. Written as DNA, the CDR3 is TGTGCCTGGAGTGCGGGGATCCCAGCCGGGGAGCTGTTTTTT. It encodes CAWSAGIPAGELFF.

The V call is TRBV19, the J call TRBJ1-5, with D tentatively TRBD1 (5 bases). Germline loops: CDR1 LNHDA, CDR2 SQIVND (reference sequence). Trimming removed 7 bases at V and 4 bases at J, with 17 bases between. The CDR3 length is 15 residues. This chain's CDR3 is CASTRTREENQPQHF. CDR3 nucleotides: TGTGCCAGTACCCGCACCAGGGAGGAGAATCAGCCCCAGCATTTT.